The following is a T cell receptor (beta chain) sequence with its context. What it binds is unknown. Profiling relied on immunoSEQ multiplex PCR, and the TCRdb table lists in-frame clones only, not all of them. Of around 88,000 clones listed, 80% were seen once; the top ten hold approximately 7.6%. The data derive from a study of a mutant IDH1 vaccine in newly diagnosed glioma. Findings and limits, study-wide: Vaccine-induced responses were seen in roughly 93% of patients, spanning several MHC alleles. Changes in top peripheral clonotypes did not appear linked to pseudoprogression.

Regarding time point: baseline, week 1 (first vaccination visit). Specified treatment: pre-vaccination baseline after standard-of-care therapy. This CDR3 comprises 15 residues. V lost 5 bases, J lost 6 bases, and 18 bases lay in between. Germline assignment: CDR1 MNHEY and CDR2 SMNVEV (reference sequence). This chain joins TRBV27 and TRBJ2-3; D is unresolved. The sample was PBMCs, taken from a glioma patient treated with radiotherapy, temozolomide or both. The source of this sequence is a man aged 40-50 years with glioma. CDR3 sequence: CASSINLQGSDTQYF. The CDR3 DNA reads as TGTGCCAGCAGTATTAACTTACAAGGGTCGGATACGCAGTATTTT.